This T cell receptor beta chain appears in the sequencing data of a study of untreated major depressive disorder. Study-wide points: The sequencing tests were limited to three preselected Vbeta families.

Each depressed patient was pairwise matched to a non-depressed control for sex, age, current smoking status and body mass index. Controls scored 5 or less on a depressive symptom inventory and never had mood disorders. Roughly 95% CD4+ purity was typical by flow cytometry. Sequencing used immunoSEQ multiplex PCR; TCRdb keeps in-frame clones, though not all of them. The sample has fewer than 25,000 clones, over 65% seen once. Deletions cut 6 bases from V and 4 bases from J, with 16 bases between. The CDR3 loop spans 14 amino acids. Germline V CDR1 and CDR2: MNHEY, SVGAGI. For this clone: Its antigen is unidentified.

Input material: CD4+ T cells from PBMCs. The V call is TRBV6-5, the J call TRBJ2-7, with D unclear. The clonotype originates from a woman aged 25 to 45 in good health. The CDR3 here is CASSRRLEYYEQYF. For the CDR3, the DNA is TGTGCCAGCAGCCGAAGGCTAGAGTATTACGAGCAGTACTTC.